The T cell receptor beta chain described here comes from a study of shared clonotypes between healthy human individuals. The V and J ends lost 4 bases and 6 bases, in that order; junction bases with no gene match: 9. Germline loops: CDR1 SGHDT, CDR2 YYEEEE. This CDR3 region has 15 residues. Assay used: immunoSEQ multiplex PCR; TCRdb lists only in-frame clones, some missing. The sample consists of 2,500,000 or so clones, 80% to 95% of them appearing once. The chain uses TRBV5-6 and TRBJ2-7; 11 positions agree with TRBD2. Sequenced sample: naive CD4+ T cells from PBMCs. Subset of the sample: CD45RA+ positively selected. This sequence originates from a man aged 18 to 29 in good health. Some clones in this sample may be carry-over from other donors' samples. The CDR3 region is CASSLGTSGSGEQYF. DNA of the CDR3: TGTGCCAGCAGCCTCGGTACTAGCGGGAGCGGCGAGCAGTACTTC.